The 27 T cell receptor beta chains in this list originate from one sample, sequenced in a study of radiotherapy plus CTLA-4 blockade in lung cancer. Profiling relied on immunoSEQ multiplex PCR, and the TCRdb table lists in-frame clones only, not all of them. The sample lists tens of thousands of clones; over 75% were seen once. The starting material was peripheral blood, obtained from a patient treated with radiotherapy plus ipilimumab. These receptors all stem from a human donor with non-small cell lung cancer who had stable disease on radiotherapy plus ipilimumab.

This chain uses TRBV5-4 with TRBJ1-1; 7 positions agree with TRBD1. After removal of 1 base from V and 1 base from J, the junction contained 4 bases not matched to a gene. Germline CDR1 SGHNT, CDR2 YYREEE (reference sequence). CDR3 length: 15 residues. For the CDR3, the DNA is TGTGCCAGCAGCTTGTACAGGGGTAGGAACACTGAAGCTTTCTTT. Its protein is CASSLYRGRNTEAFF. Using reference TRBV5-4 and TRBJ1-1 for the parts outside the CDR3, the full variable domain is ETGVTQSPTHLIKTRGQQVTLRCSSQSGHNTVSWYQQALGQGPQFIFQYYREEENGRGNFPPRFSGLQFPNYSSELNVNALELDDSALYLCASSLYRGRNTEAFFGQGTRLTVV.

The chain is built from TRBV6-5 and TRBJ1-1; 9 nucleotides agree with TRBD1. The CDR3 length is 16 residues. CDR1 is MNHEY, CDR2 SVGAGI, per germline. V trimming: 4 bases; J trimming: 0 bases; junction bases outside the gene matches: 6. Here the CDR3 reads CASSSPGQGMNTEAFF. The CDR3, as DNA: TGTGCCAGCAGTTCGCCGGGACAGGGCATGAACACTGAAGCTTTCTTT.

The rearrangement uses TRBV19 and TRBJ2-2; D tentatively reads TRBD1 or TRBD2 (6 bases each). This CDR3 spans 15 amino acids. The germline CDR1 and CDR2 sequences are LNHDA and SQIVND (reference sequence). The germline V and J ends were trimmed by 7 bases and 4 bases, with 16 bases remaining between them. CDR3 loop: CASNSGARGTGELFF. CDR3 in DNA: TGTGCCAGTAATTCGGGGGCCAGAGGCACCGGGGAGCTGTTTTTT.

The rearrangement links TRBV27 to TRBJ1-6, with D unclear. Germline CDR1 reads MNHEY; CDR2 reads SMNVEV (reference sequence). The CDR3 totals 10 residues. Trimming removed 8 bases from V and 8 bases from J, with 4 bases in between. The CDR3 coding sequence is TGTGCCAGCGGTCATTCACCCCTCCACTTT. It specifies CASGHSPLHF.

The table lists this clone with a few counts. This chain links TRBV21-1 with TRBJ2-3; the tabulated D call, TRBD1, remains unverified against the DNA. TRBV21-1 is classified as a pseudogene. This CDR3 is 17 amino acids long. The CDR3 DNA follows: TGTGCCAGCAGCAAAGTACAACGCCAGCAGGTTAGGGATACGCAGTATTTT. It is translated as CASSKVQRQQVRDTQYF.

J is TRBJ2-1 and V is TRBV30; D is perhaps TRBD1 (6 bases). The CDR3 runs 15 residues. Germline V gene data show CDR1 as GTSNPN and CDR2 as SVGIG (reference sequence). Trimming stripped 3 bases from V and 5 bases from J, with 17 bases between. CDR3 region: CAWSQGTGPHNEQFF. The CDR3 DNA reads as TGTGCCTGGAGCCAGGGGACGGGTCCCCACAATGAGCAGTTCTTC.

The V call is TRBV1, the J call TRBJ2-6; the D call TRBD1 from the table was never checked on the DNA. TRBV1 is tagged as a pseudogene. This CDR3 has 18 amino acids. The CDR3 DNA reads TGCACCAGCAGTCTAGACAGTTTGTGCACAAGTCGGGCCAACGTCCTGACTTTC. Amino acids: CTSSLDSLCTSRANVLTF.

This chain uses TRBV9 with TRBJ2-3; D is tentatively TRBD1 or TRBD2 (5 bases each). Germline V gives CDR1 SGDLS, CDR2 YYNGEE. The CDR3 loop spans 13 amino acids. Trimming pared 3 bases from V and 5 bases from J, leaving 10 bases between. CDR3 in amino acids: CASSDRDVDTQYF. In nucleotides, the CDR3 is TGTGCCAGCAGCGACCGGGACGTAGATACGCAGTATTTT. Using reference TRBV9 and TRBJ2-3 for the parts outside the CDR3, the full variable domain is DSGVTQTPKHLITATGQRVTLRCSPRSGDLSVYWYQQSLDQGLQFLIQYYNGEERAKGNILERFSAQQFPDLHSELNLSSLELGDSALYFCASSDRDVDTQYFGPGTRLTVL.

This chain uses TRBV7-8 with TRBJ2-7; D is possibly TRBD2 (5 bases). This CDR3 is 15 amino acids long. Per germline, CDR1 SGHVS and CDR2 FQNEAQ. V shed 0 bases and J shed 4 bases, with 13 bases lying between them. CDR3 nucleotides: TGTGCCAGCAGCTTAGCCGGGGTACAGTCGTACGAGCAGTACTTC. Amino acid sequence: CASSLAGVQSYEQYF.

With regard to this clone: The sample contains more than one DNA sequence encoding this CDR3. The chain joins TRBV18 to TRBJ1-1; a weak D match, TRBD1 (5 bases). Germline-derived CDR1 and CDR2 are KGHSH and LQKENI. The V end was cut by 7 bases, the J end by 0 bases, with 9 bases between. This CDR3 region has 13 residues. The chain's CDR3 is CASLTAMNTEAFF. The CDR3 nucleotides are TGTGCCAGCTTGACAGCTATGAACACTGAAGCTTTCTTT.

The chain carries TRBV6-1 and TRBJ2-7, with D tentatively TRBD2 (6 bases). CDR3 length equals 14 residues. Germline CDR1 MNHNS, CDR2 SASEGT. The V and J ends lost 7 bases and 4 bases respectively, with 17 bases between them. The DNA for the CDR3 is TGTGCCAGCACCGACCTAGGGAGGAGTTACGAGCAGTACTTC. The encoded protein is CASTDLGRSYEQYF.

The rearrangement uses TRBV15 and TRBJ2-7; no clear D. The length of the CDR3 is 11 residues. The germline CDR1 and CDR2 sequences are LNHNV and YYDKDF (reference sequence). The ends were cut back, 4 bases at V and 5 bases at J, with 6 bases in the middle. The CDR3: CATSTTHEQYF. The CDR3 coding sequence is TGTGCCACCAGCACCACCCACGAGCAGTACTTC.

V gene TRBV27 combines with J gene TRBJ1-6, with 7 bases aligning to TRBD1. Germline CDR1 and CDR2: MNHEY and SMNVEV (reference sequence). V gave up 4 bases and J gave up 9 bases; unmatched junction bases: 15. The CDR3 contains 17 residues. CDR3 coding DNA: TGTGCCAGCAGTTCCAACCGACAGGGCCCAATAGGTTCACCCCTCCACTTT. This codes for CASSSNRQGPIGSPLHF.

This chain joins TRBV6-1 and TRBJ1-3, with D uncertain. Germline CDR1 is MNHNS and CDR2 is SASEGT. The V end was cut by 2 bases, the J end by 0 bases, with 11 bases between. The CDR3 contains 16 residues. CDR3 sequence (DNA): TGTGCCAGCAGTGAACGGCAGCCGAGCTCTGGAAACACCATATATTTT. It encodes CASSERQPSSGNTIYF.

The V call is TRBV5-1, the J call TRBJ2-1; D possibly uses TRBD1 or TRBD2 (5 bases each). Germline CDR1 is SGHRS and CDR2 is YFSETQ. V was trimmed by 3 bases and J by 4 bases, leaving 17 bases between them. This CDR3 region has 16 residues. CDR3 amino acids: CASSYDGTSPYNEQFF. CDR3 DNA: TGCGCCAGCAGCTATGACGGGACGTCGCCGTACAATGAGCAGTTCTTC.

This clone was found a few times. The chain employs TRBV6-6 and TRBJ1-2, with D unresolved. Trimming took 0 bases from V and 4 from J, leaving 6 bases between them. The germline CDR1 and CDR2 sequences are MNHNY and SVGAGI (reference sequence). This CDR3 has 13 amino acids. The CDR3 reads CASSYSESYGYTF. CDR3 in DNA: TGTGCCAGCAGTTACTCAGAGAGCTATGGCTACACCTTC.

This clone was seen only a few times. The chain carries TRBV6-5 and TRBJ1-6, with 10 positions matching TRBD1. The CDR3 loop spans 15 amino acids. Germline trimming cut 5 bases from V and 10 bases from J; bases unmatched to any gene: 8. Germline lookup yields CDR1 MNHEY and CDR2 SVGAGI. The DNA for the CDR3 is TGTGCCAGCAGTACGGGACAGGGGTCAGGCTCACCCCTCCACTTT. Its translation is CASSTGQGSGSPLHF.

J is TRBJ2-6 and V is TRBV13; D not resolved. The CDR3 loop spans 17 amino acids. Trimming stripped 2 bases from V and 0 bases from J, with 11 bases between. Germline V gene sequence: CDR1 PRHDT, CDR2 FYEKMQ (reference sequence). CDR3 sequence: CASSLRAGNSGANVLTF. The CDR3, as DNA: TGTGCCAGCAGCTTAAGGGCAGGTAACTCTGGGGCCAACGTCCTGACTTTC.

This sequence joins TRBV7-9 and TRBJ1-1, with TRBD1 identical over 10 bases. The CDR3 extends over 15 amino acids. CDR1 and CDR2 from the germline V gene are SEHNR and FQNEAQ (reference sequence). The junction had 8 bases not matched to a gene; V was cut back by 5 bases and J by 5 bases. The DNA of the CDR3 is TGTGCCAGCAGCGTTCGGACAGGGGGAAGGACTGAAGCTTTCTTT. Amino acids: CASSVRTGGRTEAFF. Full variable domain (rest looked up from reference TRBV7-9 and TRBJ1-1): DTGVSQNPRHKITKRGQNVTFRCDPISEHNRLYWYRQTLGQGPEFLTYFQNEAQLEKSRLLSDRFSAERPKGSFSTLEIQRTEQGDSAMYLCASSVRTGGRTEAFFGQGTRLTVV.

The chain has TRBV4-1 and TRBJ1-2, with 7 nucleotides matching TRBD1. The CDR3 runs to 15 residues. V gave up 1 base and J gave up 1 base; unmatched junction bases: 3. Germline loops: CDR1 MGHRA, CDR2 YSYEKL. The CDR3 sequence is CASSQGTGYNYGYTF. CDR3 in DNA: TGCGCCAGCAGCCAAGGGACAGGTTATAACTATGGCTACACCTTC.

CDR3 residues: CASSASFGTSWGNEQFF. Written as DNA, the CDR3 is TGTGCCAGCAGCGCTAGCTTCGGGACTAGTTGGGGAAATGAGCAGTTCTTC. The chain links TRBV9 to TRBJ2-1; 8 bases agree with TRBD2. The junction had 15 bases not matched to a gene; V was cut back by 3 bases and J by 7 bases. CDR1 SGDLS and CDR2 YYNGEE come from the germline V gene. The CDR3 has 17 residues. The variable domain in full, completed from reference TRBV9 and TRBJ2-1, reads DSGVTQTPKHLITATGQRVTLRCSPRSGDLSVYWYQQSLDQGLQFLIQYYNGEERAKGNILERFSAQQFPDLHSELNLSSLELGDSALYFCASSASFGTSWGNEQFFGPGTRLTVL.

The chain carries TRBV7-6 and TRBJ1-1; maybe TRBD1 (5 bases). Germline-derived CDR1 and CDR2 are SGHVS and FNYEAQ. CDR3 size: 17 residues. The V and J ends lost 1 base and 1 base respectively, with 16 bases between them. CDR3 DNA: TGTGCCAGCAGCTTAGGGGGGGGGACCCACTGGAACACTGAAGCTTTCTTT. Translation: CASSLGGGTHWNTEAFF. The full variable domain, completed using reference TRBV7-6 and TRBJ1-1, is GAGVSQSPRYKVTKRGQDVALRCDPISGHVSLYWYRQALGQGPEFLTYFNYEAQQDKSGLPNDRFSAERPEGSISTLTIQRTEQRDSAMYRCASSLGGGTHWNTEAFFGQGTRLTVV.

This clone was detected a few times. This chain connects TRBV9 to TRBJ1-2, with 10 positions matching TRBD1. Germline-derived CDR1 and CDR2 are SGDLS and YYNGEE. V was clipped by 5 bases and J by 5 bases; unmatched bases: 12. The CDR3 has 16 residues. Here the CDR3 DNA reads TGTGCCAGCAGTGGGGACAGGGGCGGGACCTCTTATGGCTACACCTTC. Amino acid sequence: CASSGDRGGTSYGYTF. The full variable domain, rest sourced from reference TRBV9 and TRBJ1-2, is DSGVTQTPKHLITATGQRVTLRCSPRSGDLSVYWYQQSLDQGLQFLIQYYNGEERAKGNILERFSAQQFPDLHSELNLSSLELGDSALYFCASSGDRGGTSYGYTFGSGTRLTVV.

The chain couples TRBV19 to TRBJ1-4; no clear D gene. CDR3 length: 15 amino acids. CDR1 is LNHDA, CDR2 SQIVND, per germline (reference sequence). V was shortened by 4 bases and J by 0 bases, with 9 bases between the two germline ends. The CDR3 here is CASSTVSATNEKLFF. The CDR3 DNA follows: TGTGCCAGTAGTACAGTATCTGCAACTAATGAAAAACTGTTTTTT.

J is TRBJ2-1 and V is TRBV2; TRBD2 might be the D (6 bases). Germline-derived CDR1 and CDR2 are SNHLY and FYNNEI. V lost 6 bases and J lost 0, with 9 bases in between. This CDR3 spans 14 amino acids. This chain's CDR3 is CASSERASYNEQFF. The CDR3 nucleotides read TGTGCCAGCAGCGAGCGGGCCTCCTACAATGAGCAGTTCTTC.

This rearrangement joins TRBV5-1 to TRBJ2-2; D may be TRBD2 (6 bases). Germline CDR1 reads SGHRS; CDR2 reads YFSETQ. The CDR3 sequence is 17 residues long. V was shortened by 4 bases and J by 4 bases, with 20 bases between the two germline ends. The CDR3 loop is CASSIGDFTTSTGELFF. The CDR3 DNA reads TGCGCCAGCAGCATTGGGGACTTCACTACGTCCACCGGGGAGCTGTTTTTT.

The genes are TRBV5-1 and TRBJ2-2; no clear D gene. Trimming left V 5 bases short and J 1 base short, with 6 bases between. The CDR3 spans 13 residues. Germline-derived CDR1 and CDR2 are SGHRS and YFSETQ. CDR3 nucleotides: TGCGCCAGCAGTTTACAGAACACCGGGGAGCTGTTTTTT. This codes for CASSLQNTGELFF. Supplemented by reference TRBV5-1 and TRBJ2-2, the full variable domain reads KAGVTQTPRYLIKTRGQQVTLSCSPISGHRSVSWYQQTPGQGLQFLFEYFSETQRNKGNFPGRFSGRQFSNSRSEMNVSTLELGDSALYLCASSLQNTGELFFGEGSRLTVL.